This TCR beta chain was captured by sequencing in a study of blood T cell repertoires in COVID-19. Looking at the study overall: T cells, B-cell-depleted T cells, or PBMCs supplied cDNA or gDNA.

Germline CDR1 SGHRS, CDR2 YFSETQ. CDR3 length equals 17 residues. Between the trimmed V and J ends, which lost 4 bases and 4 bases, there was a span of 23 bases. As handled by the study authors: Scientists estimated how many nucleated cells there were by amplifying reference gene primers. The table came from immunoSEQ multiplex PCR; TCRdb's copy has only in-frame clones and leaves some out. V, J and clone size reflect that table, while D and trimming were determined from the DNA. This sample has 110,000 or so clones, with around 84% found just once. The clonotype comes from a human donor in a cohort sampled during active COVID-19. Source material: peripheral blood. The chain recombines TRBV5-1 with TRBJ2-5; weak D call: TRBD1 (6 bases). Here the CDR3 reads CASSIVDGGALGETQYF. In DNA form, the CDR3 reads TGCGCCAGCAGCATTGTCGATGGGGGCGCTTTAGGAGAGACCCAGTACTTC.